These T cell receptor beta chains were read from a single sample in a study of cytomegalovirus exposure and HLA in healthy donors. TCRdb's table, derived via immunoSEQ multiplex PCR, lists solely in-frame clones and lacks some. The table lists more than 60,000 clones, approximately 96% of them singletons, with 4.5% to 5% in the top ten. The sequenced sample was PBMCs. All receptors come from a woman aged 18-30 years in good health and CMV-seropositive. The CDR3 runs from the conserved cysteine through the conserved F or W. The D gene is left open where the match is weak. The size entry is marked missing in some rows and otherwise reads once, few, many or a size class.

clone size	V gene	CDR3 length	D gene	J gene	CDR3 DNA	CDR3 protein
.	TRBV28	16	TRBD2	TRBJ2-7	TGTGCCAGCAGTCCACCAGGACTAGCGAACTCCTACGAGCAGTACTTC	CASSPPGLANSYEQYF
.	TRBV18	16	TRBD2	TRBJ2-5	TGTGCCAGCTCCCGAACGGGACTAGCGGGAGGAGAGACCCAGTACTTC	CASSRTGLAGGETQYF
.	TRBV7-2	17	TRBD2	TRBJ2-5	TGTGCCAGCGGACGCGGCAAAATAGCGGGAGGGGAAGAGACCCAGTACTTC	CASGRGKIAGGEETQYF
.	TRBV13	13	TRBD1	TRBJ1-2	TGTGCCAGCAGGACAGGGGCGGCCTATGGCTACACCTTC	CASRTGAAYGYTF
.	TRBV2	13	TRBD1	TRBJ2-7	TGTGCCAGCAAACCAGGGGGAAAGTACGAGCAGTACTTC	CASKPGGKYEQYF
.	TRBV18	12	.	TRBJ2-5	TGTGCCAGCTCACCGGCACAAGAGACCCAGTACTTC	CASSPAQETQYF
.	TRBV30	13	TRBD1	TRBJ1-5	TGTGCCTTGGCCCAGGGGGCGAATCAGCCCCAGCATTTT	CALAQGANQPQHF
few	TRBV5-4	18	TRBD1	TRBJ1-2	TGTGCCAGCAGCACGCCGACAGGGGGCTCCGGCTATGTCAATGGCTACACCTTC	CASSTPTGGSGYVNGYTF
.	TRBV30	13	.	TRBJ2-7	TGTGCCTGGAGTGTACGGGGTTCCTACGAGCAGTACTTC	CAWSVRGSYEQYF
.	TRBV6-1	15	TRBD1	TRBJ2-2	TGTGCCAGCATATACAGGGGGCGGGAGACCGGGGAGCTGTTTTTT	CASIYRGRETGELFF
.	TRBV4-1	15	.	TRBJ2-7	TGCGCCAGCAGCCAAGATGGCGGGATAGGCTACGAGCAGTACTTC	CASSQDGGIGYEQYF
.	TRBV27	13	.	TRBJ2-5	TGTGCCAGCAGTTCCGGGACTCAAGAGACCCAGTACTTC	CASSSGTQETQYF
.	TRBV11-2	15	TRBD1	TRBJ1-1	TGTGCCAGCAGCACCCACAGGGGGCGGGAAACTGAAGCTTTCTTT	CASSTHRGRETEAFF
.	TRBV18	15	.	TRBJ2-3	TGTGCCAGCTCACCAGCTGTAGATATCACAGATACGCAGTATTTT	CASSPAVDITDTQYF
.	TRBV6-1	15	.	TRBJ1-2	TGTGCCAGCAGTCTACAGGGAATTAACTATGATGGCTACACCTTC	CASSLQGINYDGYTF
.	TRBV28	15	.	TRBJ1-5	TGTGCCAGCAGCAATATTATAGAAGGCAATCAGCCCCAGCATTTT	CASSNIIEGNQPQHF
.	TRBV10-3	15	TRBD2	TRBJ2-4	TGTGCCATCAGTGAGTCTTTACTAGCGGAAAACATTCAGTACTTC	CAISESLLAENIQYF
.	TRBV9	15	.	TRBJ2-1	TGTGCCAGCAGCGTGTCCCAGGGTAGAGGCAATGAGCAGTTCTTC	CASSVSQGRGNEQFF
.	TRBV4-1	15	.	TRBJ2-7	TGCGCCAGCAGCTTCCGGGACACTCTCTCCTACGAGCAGTACTTC	CASSFRDTLSYEQYF